Sequencing of this T cell receptor (beta chain) was carried out in a study of blood T cell repertoires in COVID-19. Participant age was about 18 to 89 years, and participants resided in 20 to 30 US areas. Produced via immunoSEQ multiplex PCR; TCRdb's table is partial and in-frame only. Of 200,000 to 250,000 clones listed, 85% are singletons. The TCR originated in a man aged 35-49 years who had recovered from COVID-19. The source material was PBMCs or T cells enriched from blood (not recorded which).

CDR3 coding DNA: TGTGCCAGTAGGAGCAGGGGGATTCATGGAGACGAGCAGTACTTC. This translates into CASRSRGIHGDEQYF. The chain uses TRBV19 and TRBJ2-7; 7 bases match TRBD1. Germline values: CDR1 LNHDA, CDR2 SQIVND (reference sequence). The CDR3 sequence is 15 residues long. The V segment lost 6 bases and the J segment 5 bases; nucleotides outside the gene matches: 13.